This paragraph covers one T cell receptor beta chain sequence. This sample is drawn from a study of blood T cell repertoires in COVID-19. Study overall: Nucleic acid was either cDNA or gDNA, and it came from T cells, B-cell-depleted T cells, or PBMCs.

With 6 bases removed from V and 6 bases from J, the gap between germline ends came to 15 bases. Germline CDR1 is SGHRS and CDR2 is YFSETQ. The CDR3 extends over 13 amino acids. TCRdb's copy holds only in-frame clones and misses some; the assay was immunoSEQ multiplex PCR. The sample has approximately 210,000 clones; 85% to 90% are singletons. J is TRBJ1-1 and V is TRBV5-1; unclear D gene. This sequence originates from a woman in her seventies with acute or convalescent COVID-19. Specimen: peripheral blood. The CDR3 here is CASKPPAEAEAFF. In DNA form, the CDR3 reads TGCGCCAGCAAGCCCCCCGCGGAGGCTGAAGCTTTCTTT.